Here is one T cell receptor (beta chain) with its context. Its antigen is not yet known. No qualities accompany the bases; no much larger clone lies one base away. The sample is drawn from a study of T-cell memory formation after mild COVID-19 (TCRdb year 2021). As for the study more broadly: TCR sequence clusters from the two donors were largely donor specific. Longitudinal TCRalpha and TCRbeta repertoire sequencing tracked T-cell clones expanding and contracting after mild COVID-19 in a couple of donors. Two young, previously healthy adult volunteers, one female and one male, were included in the cohort.

Reading from cysteine to phenylalanine, the CDR3 counts 15 amino acids. Here the CDR3 DNA is all that survives: 45 bases in frame from base 1. Via the germline V gene, CDR1 is SNHLY and CDR2 FYNNEI. V and J are truncated by 6 bases and 1 base respectively, leaving an intervening sequence of 15 bases. Study-wide findings and limitations: Some responding clones were detected in pre-infection memory, which suggested that pre-existing cross-reactive memory T cells had joined the SARS-CoV-2 response. The second-wave clones that peaked on day 37 were not confirmed to be SARS-CoV-2 specific. Contracting CD4+ clones were located mainly in the CM and EM memory subsets, whereas CD8+ clones were found to be enriched in EMRA. Clones that contracted from day 15 to 85 showed balanced CD4/CD8 phenotypes, whereas a second wave of clones that expanded from day 15 to 37 leaned towards CD4+. The study included only a couple of mild cases, and larger cohorts that include severe cases with pre-infection samples were judged to be necessary.

TCRdb names Illumina NovaSeq 6000 as the instrument used. TCRalpha and TCRbeta cDNA libraries were built by 5'RACE with constant-segment primers, adding sample barcodes and unique molecular identifiers. Trizol reagent was used to extract RNA from every sample. Amplification of the libraries took two PCR steps, and the second step added a second sample barcode plus Illumina TruSeq adapters. The libraries were sequenced on an Illumina NovaSeq using 2 x 150 bp paired-end reads. The authors processed their data as follows. Reads were demultiplexed and collapsed into UMI-guided consensus sequences with migec v1.2.7. Using mixcr v2.1.11, the UMI consensuses were aligned to TRA and TRB V and J templates and assembled into clonotypes. Clonotypes were classified as expanded or contracted when called significant by both edgeR and NoisET, with noise models trained on biological replicates. For edgeR calls, a false discovery rate-adjusted p below 0.01 and a log2 fold-change threshold of 1 were applied. As an exploratory analysis of dynamics, max-normalized trajectories of the 1000 most abundant clonotypes were examined by PCA with hierarchical clustering. The CD4 or CD8 phenotype of responding clones was assigned using the separately sequenced CD4+ and CD8+ repertoires. Starting from the raw public reads, TCRdb applied fastp trimming at Q25, assembled clones with MiXCR and retained in-frame beta chains. Identical CDR3 proteins give one entry, which carries the most common genes and DNA. What appears here as the V and J calls and clone size reflects TCRdb's work, not the paper's. The sample yields 450,000 or so distinct CDR3 sequences; about 23% were counted once. Around 13% of the sample is held by the ten biggest clonotypes.

Ficoll-Paque density gradient centrifugation was used to isolate PBMCs. The sequenced sample was PBMCs or a T cell subset sorted from them (not recorded which). The chain was built from TRBV2 and TRBJ1-1; D gene: possibly TRBD1, on 6 matching bases. The receptor was derived from an adult woman who had mild COVID-19 (a few samples of this study predate the infection). The sample titles of this study are shuffled in the database, so cell type and time point are left out; the donor was told from shared clones. The bases read TGTGCCAGCAGAGTAGAAGGACAGTCGAACACTGAAGCTTTCTTT. The translation is CASRVEGQSNTEAFF.